This TCR beta chain comes out of a study of T cell repertoires in ileal Crohn's disease. Study-level results: Clonality above 26.8% at surgery always came with endoscopic recurrence. Compared with CD4 T cells, sorted CD8 cells carried more expanded clones.

This clone came up a few times. What it binds is unknown. Sequencing used immunoSEQ multiplex PCR; TCRdb keeps in-frame clones, though not all of them. This table holds under 12,000 clones, around 74% found once. The CDR3 is 14 amino acids. Germline assignment: CDR1 MRHNA and CDR2 SNTAGT. V gave up 4 bases and J gave up 0 bases, with 8 bases separating them. Time point reported: neoterminal ileum biopsy at postoperative endoscopy, about 6 months after surgery. Patients were adults with ileal or ileocolonic Crohn's disease needing resection. Sequenced: ileal tissue. This chain connects TRBV6-4 to TRBJ2-3, with D perhaps matching TRBD2 (6 bases). This clonotype originated in an adult with Crohn's disease. The CDR3 DNA is TGTGCCAGCAGTGCGGCGGGGAGCACAGATACGCAGTATTTT. It is translated as CASSAAGSTDTQYF.